Following are 2 T cell receptor beta chains from one sample sequenced in a study of OX40 agonist ivuxolimab in advanced cancers. Profiling relied on immunoSEQ multiplex PCR, and the TCRdb table lists in-frame clones only, not all of them. Among about 61,000 clones, roughly 84% were seen once, and the ten largest hold around 0.52%. The material sequenced was CD4+ or CD8+ T cells sorted from blood, taken in a trial of the OX40 agonist ivuxolimab. These receptors were collected from an adult with an advanced solid tumor such as melanoma, head and neck, liver or kidney cancer.

This clone came up a few times. The J gene is TRBJ2-2, the V gene TRBV10-2; 9 positions match TRBD2. V dropped 4 bases and J dropped 4; count of bases not matched to a gene: 4. Per germline, CDR1 WSHSY and CDR2 SAAADI. This CDR3 is 15 amino acids long. The CDR3 sequence: CASSGASGTTGELFF. CDR3 sequence (DNA): TGCGCCAGCAGTGGGGCTAGCGGGACCACCGGGGAGCTGTTTTTT.

The chain joins TRBV28 to TRBJ1-2; 7 bases match TRBD1. Looked up from germline, CDR1 is MDHEN and CDR2 is SYDVKM. The CDR3 sequence is 13 residues long. J lost 5 bases, V lost 6 bases, and 6 bases had no gene match. The CDR3 nucleotides are TGTGCCAGCAGAAAACAGGGGCTGTATGGCTACACCTTC. It yields the protein CASRKQGLYGYTF.